This T cell receptor beta chain was profiled in a study of T cells in Graves' hyperthyroidism and ophthalmopathy. Diagnostic decisions used clinical symptoms, serum thyroxine and TRAb, thyroid ultrasound and orbital computed tomography. The PBMCs had their origin in 10 ml of fresh peripheral blood. General study findings and limits: The blood repertoire included most of the expanded thyroid clonotypes above 0.001. In simple terms, a model built on 13 V-J features told ophthalmopathy apart from stable hyperthyroidism.

CDR1 is MNHEY and CDR2 is SVGAGI in the germline V gene. Trimming took 0 bases from V and 2 from J; bases not matched to a gene: 5. The CDR3 spans 18 residues. RNA transcripts were the template for amplifying TCR beta CDR3 regions. HTBI primers were the set used in a first-round RT-PCR of the TCR CDR3. TCRdb ran MiXCR on the multiplex PCR reads and lists one entry per CDR3 protein. Of under 350,000 distinct CDR3 sequences listed, approximately 15% are singletons. This clonotype was picked up many times. The antigen remains unidentified. Material for sequencing was blood. The chain couples TRBV6-5 to TRBJ2-2; 11 bases fit TRBD1. The TCR sequence derives from a woman aged 60-70 years with Graves' ophthalmopathy. CDR3 protein: CASSYSPWTGGNTGELFF. CDR3 sequence (DNA): TGTGCCAGCAGTTACTCTCCGTGGACAGGGGGCAACACCGGGGAGCTGTTTTTT.